This T cell receptor beta chain was found in a study of T cells expressing NK-cell markers. Across the whole study: Repertoire data for TCR beta were derived from sorted T cells (CD3+CD56+NKG2C+, CD3+CD56+NKG2C- and CD3+CD56-NKG2C+). Whole-study findings and limits: About 1.0-7.5% of CD8+ T cells in six or seven donors belonged to dominant NKG2C+ clonotypes.

For this clonotype: What it binds is not known.

UMI-tagged 5'RACE template switching yielded the TCR beta cDNA. Using the 5' RACE reads, TCRdb records one entry per CDR3 protein without DNA. The repertoire shows hundreds of thousands of distinct CDR3 sequences; the top ten hold around 4%. The receptor was isolated from a woman between 18 and 75 years old in good health. Sequencing input: blood T cells: a sorted CD56 or NKG2C T cell subset, CD4+ or CD8+ T cells, or bulk PBMC T cells (not recorded which).

CDR3 region: CASSLDPGTADKSTDTQYF. The chain has TRBV5-1 and TRBJ2-3; the D call from TCRdb, TRBD1, cannot be confirmed without DNA. The CDR3 spans 19 residues. CDR1 is SGHRS and CDR2 is YFSETQ in the germline V gene.